The T cell receptor beta chain described here comes from a study of T cell responses to AZD1222 COVID-19 vaccine. The protocol was immunoSEQ multiplex PCR, while the TCRdb copy is restricted to in-frame clones and leaves out a portion. The table records tens of thousands of clones, approximately 85% of them present only once. The specimen comprised peripheral blood, sampled 28 days after the second AZD1222 dose. The clonotype was recovered from an adult who received the AZD1222 COVID-19 vaccine.

CDR3 protein: CAANSGNSPLHF. The CDR3 DNA reads TGTGCCGCCAACTCCGGGAATTCACCCCTCCACTTT. V gene TRBV19 combines with J gene TRBJ1-6; D is unclear. Trimming left V 11 bases short and J 7 bases short, with 12 bases between. Looked up from germline, CDR1 is LNHDA and CDR2 is SQIVND (reference sequence). The CDR3 has 12 residues.